The 26 T cell receptor beta chains below were found in one sample sequenced in a study of blood T cell repertoires in COVID-19. Sequencing was performed with immunoSEQ multiplex PCR; in TCRdb, only in-frame clones are kept and a portion is missing. The data show approximately 70,000 clones, 75% to 95% seen once. Sequenced: peripheral blood. These receptors were obtained from a woman younger than 30 with acute or convalescent COVID-19.

The rearrangement joins TRBV20-1 to TRBJ1-4, with no clear D. The CDR3 consists of 11 residues. V was trimmed by 6 bases and J by 6 bases, leaving 8 bases between them. CDR1 and CDR2 from the germline V gene are DFQATT and SNEGSKA (reference sequence). The CDR3: CSAFEYEKLFF. The CDR3, as DNA: TGCAGTGCGTTTGAGTATGAAAAACTGTTTTTT.

The chain uses TRBV7-9 and TRBJ1-6, with D perhaps matching TRBD1 (6 bases). Per germline, CDR1 SEHNR and CDR2 FQNEAQ (reference sequence). Trimming stripped 4 bases from V and 5 bases from J, with 12 bases between. This CDR3 spans 15 amino acids. CDR3 sequence reads: CASSSGTLNNSPLHF. As DNA, the CDR3 is TGTGCCAGCAGCTCCGGGACACTGAATAATTCACCCCTCCACTTT.

Comment on this clone: This sample also contains other DNA sequences that code for the same CDR3. The chain links TRBV29-1 to TRBJ2-5, with D unresolved. Germline CDR1 reads SQVTM; CDR2 reads ANQGSEA. V lost 5 bases, J lost 3 bases, and 4 bases lay in between. The CDR3 covers 10 residues. This chain's CDR3 is CSVREETQYF. The CDR3 DNA sequence: TGCAGCGTTCGTGAAGAGACCCAGTACTTC.

This clone was found a few times. The rearrangement joins TRBV7-8 to TRBJ1-2; D gene uncertain. Germline assignment: CDR1 SGHVS and CDR2 FQNEAQ. V was pared by 1 base and J by 3 bases, with 6 bases between. This CDR3 region has 13 residues. The CDR3 protein is CASSLGEDYGYTF. The CDR3 region has the DNA TGTGCCAGCAGCTTAGGGGAGGACTATGGCTACACCTTC.

This rearrangement joins TRBV13 to TRBJ2-3, with 16 bases aligning to TRBD2. Trimming removed 4 bases from V and 3 bases from J; junction bases left unmatched: 10. The CDR3 consists of 19 residues. The V gene's germline CDR1 is PRHDT and CDR2 FYEKMQ (reference sequence). CDR3 sequence: CASSSPAGTSGGDTDTQYF. The CDR3 DNA reads TGTGCCAGCAGCTCACCCGCCGGGACTAGCGGGGGGGATACAGATACGCAGTATTTT. The full variable domain, completed using reference TRBV13 and TRBJ2-3, is AAGVIQSPRHLIKEKRETATLKCYPIPRHDTVYWYQQGPGQDPQFLISFYEKMQSDKGSIPDRFSAQQFSDYHSELNMSSLELGDSALYFCASSSPAGTSGGDTDTQYFGPGTRLTVL.

The chain employs TRBV18 and TRBJ1-2; TRBD1 aligns across 7 bases. Germline V gene lookup returns CDR1 KGHSH and CDR2 LQKENI. The CDR3 sequence is 14 residues long. Unmatched junction bases numbered 4, after V lost 6 bases and J lost 0 bases. The CDR3 nucleotides read TGTGCCAGCTCTGGGACAGCTTCTAACTATGGCTACACCTTC. Its translation is CASSGTASNYGYTF.

The V gene is TRBV5-5, the J gene TRBJ2-3, with D possibly TRBD1 on 6 matching bases. The CDR3 extends over 16 amino acids. The germline V gene has CDR1 SGHKS and CDR2 YYEKEE (reference sequence). V lost 4 bases, J lost 1 base, and 16 bases lay in between. The CDR3 DNA follows: TGTGCCAGCAGCCCGCGACAGGTCGGGGGCACAGATACGCAGTATTTT. Translation: CASSPRQVGGTDTQYF.

The J gene is TRBJ1-6, the V gene TRBV2, with D perhaps matching TRBD1 (5 bases). V was cut by 4 bases and J by 5 bases, with 12 bases left in between. The CDR3 sequence is 15 residues long. Germline CDR1 reads SNHLY; CDR2 reads FYNNEI. This CDR3 is CASSVSGYDNSPLHF. In DNA, the CDR3 is TGTGCCAGCAGTGTGTCAGGGTACGATAATTCACCCCTCCACTTT.

The chain links TRBV7-2 to TRBJ2-1, with 7 nucleotides matching TRBD2. Germline CDR1 reads SGHTA; CDR2 reads FQGNSA. The CDR3 is 14 residues long. The junction had 4 bases not matched to a gene; V was cut back by 3 bases and J by 5 bases. The CDR3 sequence is CASSFPGGNNEQFF. DNA of the CDR3: TGTGCCAGCAGCTTCCCGGGAGGTAACAATGAGCAGTTCTTC.

The chain combines TRBV29-1 with TRBJ2-1, with D unclear. The CDR3 contains 15 residues. Trimming stripped 6 bases from V and 0 bases from J, with 15 bases between. The germline V gene encodes CDR1 SQVTM and CDR2 ANQGSEA. The CDR3 protein is CSVPNVESSYNEQFF. The CDR3 DNA is TGCAGCGTCCCAAACGTAGAGAGCTCCTACAATGAGCAGTTCTTC.

This clone has only one observation. This sequence joins TRBV9 and TRBJ1-3, with 8 bases aligning to TRBD1. The CDR3 is 16 residues long. After removal of 4 bases from V and 3 bases from J, the junction contained 9 bases not matched to a gene. Germline V gene lookup returns CDR1 SGDLS and CDR2 YYNGEE. The CDR3 DNA sequence: TGTGCCAGCAGCATACAGGGGGTGGCTGATGGAAACACCATATATTTT. It specifies CASSIQGVADGNTIYF.

The V gene is TRBV7-8, the J gene TRBJ2-3; TRBD2 matches at 7 bases. Losses at the gene ends were 0 bases for V and 3 bases for J; bases not matched to a gene: 6. The CDR3 extends over 16 amino acids. Looked up from germline, CDR1 is SGHVS and CDR2 is FQNEAQ. This chain's CDR3 is CASSLARGVGTDTQYF. The CDR3 DNA follows: TGTGCCAGCAGCTTAGCACGGGGGGTGGGAACAGATACGCAGTATTTT.

V gene TRBV5-1 combines with J gene TRBJ1-5; no firm D call. CDR3 length equals 12 residues. Germline V gene sequence: CDR1 SGHRS, CDR2 YFSETQ. V dropped 6 bases and J dropped 3 bases, with 7 bases sitting between them. CDR3 DNA sequence: TGCGCCAGCATACCACACAATCAGCCCCAGCATTTT. As protein: CASIPHNQPQHF.

J is TRBJ2-3 and V is TRBV19; 10 bases line up with TRBD2. The CDR3 sequence is 16 residues long. V was clipped by 2 bases and J by 1 base; unmatched bases: 3. From germline, CDR1 is LNHDA and CDR2 SQIVND (reference sequence). DNA of the CDR3: TGTGCCAGTAGTATATCTAGCGGGAGCCGCACAGATACGCAGTATTTT. Its protein is CASSISSGSRTDTQYF.

This chain uses TRBV21-1 with TRBJ2-7; TRBD1 is taken as the D call from the table, unchecked against the DNA. TRBV21-1 is a pseudogene segment. The CDR3 runs 16 residues. The CDR3 coding sequence is TGTGCCAGCAGCAAAGAAATGGGCCATTGGGGCGACGAGCAGTACTTC. Translating gives CASSKEMGHWGDEQYF.

The chain has TRBV9 and TRBJ2-3; TRBD2 agrees at 10 bases. Germline V lookup: CDR1 SGDLS, CDR2 YYNGEE. V shed 3 bases and J 2 bases; nucleotides not matched to a gene: 3. CDR3 length: 15 amino acids. The CDR3 DNA follows: TGTGCCAGCAGCGCGGGGACTAGCGACACAGATACGCAGTATTTT. Translated: CASSAGTSDTDTQYF.

The chain links TRBV14 to TRBJ2-3, with 11 bases fitting TRBD1. The CDR3 has 17 residues. The germline V gene encodes CDR1 SGHDN and CDR2 FVKESK. The ends lost 0 bases at V and 6 bases at J; junction bases unmatched: 8. The CDR3: CASSQDPRDRGIDTQYF. As DNA, the CDR3 is TGTGCCAGCAGCCAAGATCCCCGGGACAGGGGGATTGATACGCAGTATTTT.

The chain employs TRBV5-1 and TRBJ1-1; D call uncertain. The CDR3 runs to 13 residues. Trimming took off 2 bases at V and 1 base at J, with 6 bases between the two ends. CDR1 SGHRS and CDR2 YFSETQ come from the germline V gene. CDR3 coding DNA: TGCGCCAGCAGCTTCGCAGAGAACACTGAAGCTTTCTTT. Protein product: CASSFAENTEAFF.

This sequence joins TRBV29-1 and TRBJ2-5; D unresolved. Trimming shortened V by 4 bases and J by 1 base, and 7 bases separated the two germline ends. The CDR3 spans 12 residues. Germline V lookup: CDR1 SQVTM, CDR2 ANQGSEA. DNA of the CDR3: TGCAGCGTTGTACAGTTCCAAGAGACCCAGTACTTC. Amino acid sequence: CSVVQFQETQYF.

The V call is TRBV7-2, the J call TRBJ1-2; 9 positions agree with TRBD1. The J segment lost 4 bases and the V segment lost 5 bases, leaving 5 bases of the junction unmatched. The CDR3 is made up of 14 amino acids. Germline V lookup: CDR1 SGHTA, CDR2 FQGNSA. The DNA of the CDR3 is TGTGCCAGCAGCCTAGGGACAGGGCCCTATGGCTACACCTTC. It is translated as CASSLGTGPYGYTF.

The CDR3 spells CASSYEVVNTEAFF. The CDR3 DNA is TGTGCCAGCAGTTACGAGGTCGTGAACACTGAAGCTTTCTTT. J is TRBJ1-1 and V is TRBV6-2 or TRBV6-3; D unclear. Trimming took 2 bases from V and 0 from J, leaving 7 bases between them. CDR1 MNHEY and CDR2 SVGEGT come from the germline V gene. The CDR3 runs 14 residues.

This clone occurred once. The V call is TRBV28, the J call TRBJ2-5; possibly TRBD2 for D (5 bases). CDR1 is MDHEN and CDR2 is SYDVKM in the germline V gene. Trimming stripped 7 bases from V and 1 base from J, with 25 bases between. The CDR3 runs 18 residues. The CDR3 region is CASTKNVWERLGQETQYF. CDR3 DNA: TGTGCCAGCACCAAAAATGTCTGGGAGAGGCTCGGCCAAGAGACCCAGTACTTC. Full variable domain (missing parts from reference TRBV28 and TRBJ2-5): DVKVTQSSRYLVKRTGEKVFLECVQDMDHENMFWYRQDPGLGLRLIYFSYDVKMKEKGDIPEGYSVSREKKERFSLILESASTNQTSMYLCASTKNVWERLGQETQYFGPGTRLLVL.

V and J are TRBV5-1 and TRBJ2-7; 7 bases line up with TRBD1. V trimming: 0 bases; J trimming: 0 bases; junction bases outside the gene matches: 3. CDR3 length: 15 amino acids. Germline CDR1 and CDR2: SGHRS and YFSETQ. The chain's CDR3 is CASSLGDSTSYEQYF. The CDR3 DNA sequence: TGCGCCAGCAGCTTGGGGGACAGCACCTCCTACGAGCAGTACTTC.

This chain links TRBV3-1 (or the pseudogene TRBV3-2) with TRBJ2-3, with 8 bases that match TRBD2. The CDR3 runs 17 residues. Germline CDR1 and CDR2: LGHDT and YNNKEL (reference sequence). V trimming: 0 bases; J trimming: 3 bases; junction bases outside the gene matches: 8. The DNA of the CDR3 is TGTGCCAGCAGCCAAGATCGGGGGGGGGAGAGTACAGATACGCAGTATTTT. This gives the protein CASSQDRGGESTDTQYF.

The V gene is TRBV6-5, the J gene TRBJ2-7; TRBD2 aligns across 9 bases. Germline trimming cut 4 bases from V and 2 bases from J; bases unmatched to any gene: 9. The germline gives CDR1 MNHEY, CDR2 SVGAGI. The CDR3 is 16 residues long. The CDR3 sequence is CASSSAGLALTYEQYF. CDR3 in DNA: TGTGCCAGCAGTTCCGCAGGACTAGCGCTTACCTACGAGCAGTACTTC.

V and J are TRBV9 and TRBJ2-5; 10 nucleotides agree with TRBD1. The V segment lost 3 bases and the J segment 4 bases; nucleotides outside the gene matches: 6. CDR1 SGDLS and CDR2 YYNGEE come from the germline V gene. CDR3 length: 15 residues. The CDR3 loop reads CASSAAGTGVETQYF. DNA of the CDR3: TGTGCCAGCAGCGCAGCCGGGACAGGGGTAGAGACCCAGTACTTC.